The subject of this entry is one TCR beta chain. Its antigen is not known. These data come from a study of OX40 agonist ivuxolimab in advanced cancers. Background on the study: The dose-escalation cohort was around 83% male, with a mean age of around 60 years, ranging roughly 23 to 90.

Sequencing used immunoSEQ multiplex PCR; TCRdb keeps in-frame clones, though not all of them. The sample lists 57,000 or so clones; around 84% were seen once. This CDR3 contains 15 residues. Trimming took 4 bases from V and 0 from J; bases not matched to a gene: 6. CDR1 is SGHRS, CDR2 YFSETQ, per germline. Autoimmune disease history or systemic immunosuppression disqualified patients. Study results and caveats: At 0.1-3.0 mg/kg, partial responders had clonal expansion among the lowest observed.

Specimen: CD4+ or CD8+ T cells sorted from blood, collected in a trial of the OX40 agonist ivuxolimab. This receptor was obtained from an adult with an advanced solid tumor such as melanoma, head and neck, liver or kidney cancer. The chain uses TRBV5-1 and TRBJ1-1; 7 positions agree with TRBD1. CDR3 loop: CASSKTGDLNTEAFF. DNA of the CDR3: TGCGCCAGCAGCAAAACAGGGGACTTGAACACTGAAGCTTTCTTT. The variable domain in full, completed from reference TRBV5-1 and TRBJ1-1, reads KAGVTQTPRYLIKTRGQQVTLSCSPISGHRSVSWYQQTPGQGLQFLFEYFSETQRNKGNFPGRFSGRQFSNSRSEMNVSTLELGDSALYLCASSKTGDLNTEAFFGQGTRLTVV.